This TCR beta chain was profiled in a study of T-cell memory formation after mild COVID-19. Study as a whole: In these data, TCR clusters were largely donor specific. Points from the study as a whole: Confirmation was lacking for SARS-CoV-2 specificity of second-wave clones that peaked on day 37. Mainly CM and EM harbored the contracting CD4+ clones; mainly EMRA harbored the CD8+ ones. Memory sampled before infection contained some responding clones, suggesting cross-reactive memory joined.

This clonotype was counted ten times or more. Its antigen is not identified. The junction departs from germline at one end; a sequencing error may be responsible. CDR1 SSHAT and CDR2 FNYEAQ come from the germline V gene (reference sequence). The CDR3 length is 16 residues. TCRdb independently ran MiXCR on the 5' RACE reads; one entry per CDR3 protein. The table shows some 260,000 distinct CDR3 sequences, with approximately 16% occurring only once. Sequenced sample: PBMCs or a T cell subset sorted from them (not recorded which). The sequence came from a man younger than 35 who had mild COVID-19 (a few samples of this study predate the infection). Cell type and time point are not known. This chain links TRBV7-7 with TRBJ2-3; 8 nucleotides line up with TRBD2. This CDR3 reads CASSLGSSGATDTQYF. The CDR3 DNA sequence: TGTGCTAGCAGCTTAGGCAGTAGCGGGGCCACAGATACGCAGTATTTT.